Shown below are 17 T cell receptor beta chains from a single sample sequenced in a study of T cell repertoires in ileal Crohn's disease. Assay used: immunoSEQ multiplex PCR; TCRdb lists only in-frame clones, some missing. The data show some 3,300 clones, with approximately 70% seen just once and more than 9% held by the top ten. The sample taken for sequencing was ileal tissue. The receptor set was obtained from an adult with Crohn's disease.

This clone was counted only a few times. The chain employs TRBV5-1 and TRBJ2-7; 8 nucleotides agree with TRBD1. The CDR3 sequence is 14 residues long. CDR1 SGHRS and CDR2 YFSETQ come from the germline V gene. After removal of 4 bases from V and 2 bases from J, the junction contained 5 bases not matched to a gene. This CDR3 reads CASSPTGGAYEQYF. DNA of the CDR3: TGCGCCAGCAGCCCCACAGGGGGTGCCTACGAGCAGTACTTC.

The rearrangement joins TRBV7-2 to TRBJ1-3; D not resolved. This CDR3 is 15 amino acids long. With 3 bases removed from V and 4 bases from J, the gap between germline ends came to 13 bases. Germline V gives CDR1 SGHTA, CDR2 FQGNSA. The CDR3 spells CASSFGPPGGNTIYF. CDR3 nucleotides: TGTGCCAGCAGCTTCGGGCCCCCGGGGGGAAACACCATATATTTT.

The J gene is TRBJ1-5, the V gene TRBV15; D is uncertain. The CDR3 extends over 16 amino acids. Germline V gene data show CDR1 as LNHNV and CDR2 as YYDKDF (reference sequence). The ends were cut back, 3 bases at V and 4 bases at J, with 16 bases in the middle. The CDR3 DNA reads as TGTGCCACCAGCAGGGGCAAAGGAGGGCAAAATCAGCCCCAGCATTTT. Translation gives CATSRGKGGQNQPQHF.

This chain links TRBV18 with TRBJ1-4; D ambiguous. With 1 base removed from V and 8 bases from J, the gap between germline ends came to 5 bases. Germline lookup yields CDR1 KGHSH and CDR2 LQKENI. The CDR3 is 12 amino acids. The CDR3 spells CASSPRGEKLFF. The CDR3 bases are TGTGCCAGCTCACCACGAGGGGAAAAACTGTTTTTT.

The chain carries TRBV7-9 and TRBJ1-1; TRBD1 is a possible D gene (6 bases). The CDR3 totals 14 residues. Per the germline V gene, CDR1 is SEHNR and CDR2 is FQNEAQ (reference sequence). The V end lost 6 bases, the J end lost 5 bases, and 16 bases lay between the germline ends. The CDR3 region is CASRNTGTGTEAFF. CDR3 DNA sequence: TGTGCCAGCAGGAATACAGGGACCGGGACTGAAGCTTTCTTT. Together with reference TRBV7-9 and TRBJ1-1, the CDR3 gives the full variable domain: DTGVSQNPRHKITKRGQNVTFRCDPISEHNRLYWYRQTLGQGPEFLTYFQNEAQLEKSRLLSDRFSAERPKGSFSTLEIQRTEQGDSAMYLCASRNTGTGTEAFFGQGTRLTVV.

V gene TRBV5-4 combines with J gene TRBJ1-1; 7 nucleotides match TRBD1. The CDR3 sequence is 14 residues long. V shed 4 bases, J shed 0 bases, and the junction held 3 bases outside the gene matches. In germline, CDR1 is SGHNT, CDR2 YYREEE (reference sequence). CDR3 loop: CASSLTGMNTEAFF. The CDR3 DNA reads TGTGCCAGCAGCCTGACAGGGATGAACACTGAAGCTTTCTTT.

This clone was seen more than once but under ten times. The rearrangement uses TRBV6-6 and TRBJ2-2; TRBD2 is a possible D gene (6 bases). CDR1 and CDR2 from the germline V gene are MNHNY and SVGAGI (reference sequence). Between the trimmed V and J ends, which lost 0 bases and 3 bases, there was a span of 11 bases. CDR3 length: 16 amino acids. The DNA for the CDR3 is TGTGCCAGCAGTTACTCGGTCGGGGGATACACCGGGGAGCTGTTTTTT. Translating it yields CASSYSVGGYTGELFF.

This clone turned up a few times. The V and J genes are TRBV5-5 and TRBJ1-1, with D unclear. V lost 7 bases and J 0 bases, leaving 10 bases between the germline ends. This CDR3 spans 13 amino acids. Germline V CDR1 and CDR2: SGHKS, YYEKEE (reference sequence). The CDR3 DNA sequence: TGTGCCAGCGAGGCCTATCTGAACACTGAAGCTTTCTTT. It yields the protein CASEAYLNTEAFF.

This clone was counted between two and nine times. The chain employs TRBV23-1 and TRBJ2-1, with D perhaps TRBD1 (5 bases). TRBV23-1 is an open reading frame, and its role is uncertain. Trimming removed 7 bases from V and 9 bases from J, with 10 bases in between. CDR3 size: 11 residues. CDR3 sequence reads: CASKGRGEQFF. CDR3 bases: TGCGCCAGCAAGGGGCGCGGTGAGCAGTTCTTC.

The gene calls are TRBV11-2 and TRBJ2-1, with 11 bases identical to TRBD2. CDR3 length: 16 residues. The junction had 5 bases not matched to a gene; V was cut back by 2 bases and J by 5 bases. The germline V gene encodes CDR1 SGHAT and CDR2 FQNNGV. The CDR3 loop reads CASSLTSGGFNNEQFF. The CDR3 DNA follows: TGTGCCAGCAGCTTAACTAGCGGGGGCTTCAACAATGAGCAGTTCTTC.

V is TRBV11-3 and J is TRBJ2-3, with 7 bases fitting TRBD2. With V trimmed by 3 bases and J by 3 bases, 0 bases remained unmatched. This CDR3 comprises 13 residues. Germline loops: CDR1 SGHNT, CDR2 YENEEA. The CDR3 loop reads CASSLGLTDTQYF. The CDR3 DNA reads as TGTGCCAGCAGCTTGGGACTAACAGATACGCAGTATTTT.

The chain links TRBV4-3 to TRBJ1-2; 8 bases line up with TRBD1. The CDR3 consists of 15 residues. Germline loops: CDR1 LGHNA, CDR2 YSLEER. Trimming removed 5 bases from V and 5 bases from J; junction bases left unmatched: 10. Here the CDR3 DNA reads TGCGCCAGCAGCTCAAGATTATACAGGGGGTATGGCTACACCTTC. Translation gives CASSSRLYRGYGYTF.

The rearrangement joins TRBV11-2 to TRBJ2-1; TRBD1 is a possible D gene (5 bases). V was shortened by 5 bases and J by 13 bases, with 12 bases between the two germline ends. Germline V lookup: CDR1 SGHAT, CDR2 FQNNGV. The CDR3 has 11 amino acids. CDR3 sequence reads: CASSPGRVQFF. The DNA of the CDR3 is TGTGCCAGCAGCCCTGGCAGGGTTCAGTTCTTC. Drawing the rest from reference TRBV11-2 and TRBJ2-1, the complete variable domain is EAGVAQSPRYKIIEKRQSVAFWCNPISGHATLYWYQQILGQGPKLLIQFQNNGVVDDSQLPKDRFSAERLKGVDSTLKIQPAKLEDSAVYLCASSPGRVQFFGPGTRLTVL.

This clone was counted a few times. CDR3 residues: CASSLRGSGTPLGNEQFF. The CDR3 DNA is TGTGCCAGCTCCCTCCGGGGCAGCGGGACCCCTCTTGGCAATGAGCAGTTCTTC. The chain combines TRBV18 with TRBJ2-1, with 7 bases identical to TRBD2. Per germline, CDR1 KGHSH and CDR2 LQKENI. The CDR3 covers 18 residues. With V trimmed by 6 bases and J by 6 bases, 20 bases remained unmatched.

The chain combines TRBV6-6 with TRBJ1-2, with a weak D call TRBD1 (5 bases). CDR1 is MNHNY, CDR2 SVGAGI, per germline (reference sequence). There are 13 residues in the CDR3. Trimming left V 7 bases short and J 3 bases short, with 12 bases between. CDR3 coding DNA: TGTGCCAGCACGACTGGGGGGGACTATGGCTACACCTTC. Its protein product is CASTTGGDYGYTF.

The J gene is TRBJ2-1, the V gene TRBV19, with 11 bases aligning to TRBD1. V lost 5 bases and J lost 8; bases outside the gene matches: 8. The germline CDR1 and CDR2 sequences are LNHDA and SQIVND (reference sequence). This CDR3 comprises 15 residues. The CDR3 reads CASSPRTGGEDEQFF. In nucleotides, the CDR3 is TGTGCCAGTAGTCCTAGGACAGGGGGCGAGGATGAGCAGTTCTTC.

V and J are TRBV2 and TRBJ1-1; tentatively, D is TRBD1 (6 bases). The CDR3 spans 15 residues. Per germline, CDR1 SNHLY and CDR2 FYNNEI. Between the trimmed V and J ends, which lost 10 bases and 0 bases, there was a span of 18 bases. CDR3 residues: CATGARGIMNTEAFF. Written as DNA, the CDR3 is TGTGCCACAGGGGCGCGGGGGATCATGAACACTGAAGCTTTCTTT.